A selection of T cell receptor beta chains follows, all from one sample in a study of neoadjuvant anti-PD-1 for oral cavity cancer. Libraries were prepared by immunoSEQ multiplex PCR; TCRdb keeps only in-frame clonotypes and omits some of them. This table holds approximately 45,000 clones, roughly 77% found once. The material sequenced was PBMCs, taken after nivolumab (anti-PD-1) treatment. These receptor sequences come from a person between 40 and 85 years old with oral cavity squamous cell carcinoma. Each CDR3 is given with its conserved first and last residue. The order of the fields is J gene, clone size, V gene, D gene, CDR3 protein, CDR3 DNA. The D gene is left open where the match is weak. Some rows mark clone size as missing; the rest say once, few, many or name a class of expanded clone.

J gene: TRBJ1-2; clone size: -; V gene: TRBV5-1; D gene: TRBD1; CDR3 protein: CASKNPSEDRGDYGYTF; CDR3 DNA: TGCGCCTCTAAAAACCCCTCAGAGGACAGGGGGGACTATGGCTACACCTTC
J gene: TRBJ2-1; clone size: -; V gene: TRBV7-5; D gene: -; CDR3 protein: CVRSPGTPRLYNEQFF; CDR3 DNA: TGTGTCAGAAGCCCCGGGACCCCACGCCTTTACAATGAGCAGTTCTTC
J gene: TRBJ2-4; clone size: few; V gene: TRBV10-1; D gene: TRBD1; CDR3 protein: CASSESTGSNIQYF; CDR3 DNA: TGCGCCAGCAGTGAGTCGACAGGGTCAAACATTCAGTACTTC
J gene: TRBJ2-7; clone size: -; V gene: TRBV9; D gene: TRBD1; CDR3 protein: CASSVEGASSYEQYF; CDR3 DNA: TGTGCCAGCAGCGTAGAGGGGGCAAGCTCCTACGAGCAGTACTTC
J gene: TRBJ1-6; clone size: -; V gene: TRBV27; D gene: TRBD1; CDR3 protein: CASRGTGHNSPLHF; CDR3 DNA: TGTGCCAGCAGAGGGACAGGTCATAATTCACCCCTCCACTTT
J gene: TRBJ1-6; clone size: -; V gene: TRBV7-9; D gene: -; CDR3 protein: CASSLDGVGPLHF; CDR3 DNA: TGTGCCAGCAGCTTAGATGGAGTAGGCCCCCTCCACTTT
J gene: TRBJ2-3; clone size: -; V gene: TRBV6-5; D gene: -; CDR3 protein: CASKEGGPPDTQYF; CDR3 DNA: TGTGCCAGCAAGGAGGGAGGTCCCCCAGATACGCAGTATTTT
J gene: TRBJ2-2; clone size: -; V gene: TRBV19; D gene: -; CDR3 protein: CASSIDPTNTGELFF; CDR3 DNA: TGTGCCAGTAGTATAGATCCGACGAACACCGGGGAGCTGTTTTTT
J gene: TRBJ2-1; clone size: -; V gene: TRBV5-1; D gene: -; CDR3 protein: CASSRTGSEQFF; CDR3 DNA: TGCGCCAGCTCCCGAACAGGCAGTGAGCAGTTCTTC
J gene: TRBJ2-7; clone size: -; V gene: TRBV7-9; D gene: TRBD2; CDR3 protein: CASSNLAGESYEQYF; CDR3 DNA: TGTGCCAGCAGTAACTTAGCGGGTGAATCCTACGAGCAGTACTTC
J gene: TRBJ1-1; clone size: -; V gene: TRBV5-1; D gene: TRBD1; CDR3 protein: CASSVYTGVNTEAFF; CDR3 DNA: TGCGCCAGCAGCGTCTACACAGGGGTCAACACTGAAGCTTTCTTT
J gene: TRBJ1-2; clone size: once; V gene: TRBV27; D gene: -; CDR3 protein: CASSSVDGSYGYTF; CDR3 DNA: TGTGCCAGCAGTTCGGTGGACGGCTCCTATGGCTACACCTTC
J gene: TRBJ1-2; clone size: -; V gene: TRBV27; D gene: -; CDR3 protein: CASSLYGRAVDGYTF; CDR3 DNA: TGTGCCAGCAGTTTATACGGCAGGGCTGTGGATGGCTACACCTTC
J gene: TRBJ1-4; clone size: few; V gene: TRBV4-1; D gene: -; CDR3 protein: CASSQESRAVHEKLFF; CDR3 DNA: TGCGCCAGCAGCCAAGAGTCCCGCGCCGTACATGAAAAACTGTTTTTT
J gene: TRBJ2-7; clone size: -; V gene: TRBV9; D gene: -; CDR3 protein: CASSVASRTAATEQYF; CDR3 DNA: TGTGCCAGCAGCGTAGCCTCCCGGACTGCCGCAACCGAGCAGTACTTC
J gene: TRBJ1-2; clone size: -; V gene: TRBV19; D gene: -; CDR3 protein: CASLSGDGYTF; CDR3 DNA: TGTGCCAGTCTATCGGGGGATGGCTACACCTTC
J gene: TRBJ2-2; clone size: once; V gene: TRBV2; D gene: -; CDR3 protein: CASSLGRSPTGELFF; CDR3 DNA: TGTGCCAGCAGTTTAGGGCGCTCTCCCACCGGGGAGCTGTTTTTT
J gene: TRBJ2-1; clone size: -; V gene: TRBV11-2; D gene: TRBD2; CDR3 protein: CASSFAGEYNEQFF; CDR3 DNA: TGTGCCAGCAGCTTCGCGGGAGAGTACAATGAGCAGTTCTTC
J gene: TRBJ1-2; clone size: few; V gene: TRBV4-1; D gene: -; CDR3 protein: CASSREEGAPGGYTF; CDR3 DNA: TGCGCCAGCAGTAGGGAGGAAGGGGCGCCTGGTGGCTACACCTTC
J gene: TRBJ1-2; clone size: -; V gene: TRBV7-6; D gene: TRBD1; CDR3 protein: CASSPQGGKRNYGYTF; CDR3 DNA: TGTGCCAGCAGCCCCCAGGGGGGGAAGAGGAACTATGGCTACACCTTC
J gene: TRBJ1-2; clone size: -; V gene: TRBV7-2; D gene: -; CDR3 protein: CASSLNGGYTF; CDR3 DNA: TGTGCCAGCAGCTTAAATGGTGGCTACACCTTC
J gene: TRBJ1-5; clone size: -; V gene: TRBV5-5; D gene: -; CDR3 protein: CASSLNIGSNQPQHF; CDR3 DNA: TGTGCCAGCAGCTTGAACATAGGCTCCAATCAGCCCCAGCATTTT
J gene: TRBJ2-7; clone size: few; V gene: TRBV11-2; D gene: -; CDR3 protein: CASSPSWTRAYEQYF; CDR3 DNA: TGTGCCAGCAGCCCATCCTGGACCAGGGCCTACGAGCAGTACTTC
J gene: TRBJ1-4; clone size: -; V gene: TRBV7-9; D gene: TRBD1; CDR3 protein: CASSLDRGGGEKLFF; CDR3 DNA: TGTGCCAGCAGCCTAGACAGGGGTGGAGGAGAAAAACTGTTTTTT
J gene: TRBJ2-3; clone size: few; V gene: TRBV5-1; D gene: TRBD2; CDR3 protein: CASSPDSGGIDTQYF; CDR3 DNA: TGCGCCAGCAGCCCCGATAGCGGGGGAATAGATACGCAGTATTTT
J gene: TRBJ1-1; clone size: -; V gene: TRBV11-2; D gene: -; CDR3 protein: CASSLDRNTEAFF; CDR3 DNA: TGTGCCAGCAGCCTAGACAGGAACACTGAAGCTTTCTTT
J gene: TRBJ1-1; clone size: few; V gene: TRBV2; D gene: -; CDR3 protein: CASTTGLPNTEAFF; CDR3 DNA: TGTGCCAGCACAACGGGACTGCCGAACACTGAAGCTTTCTTT
J gene: TRBJ2-1; clone size: -; V gene: TRBV6-5; D gene: TRBD1; CDR3 protein: CASGTVKWNEQFF; CDR3 DNA: TGTGCCAGCGGGACAGTCAAATGGAATGAGCAGTTCTTC
J gene: TRBJ1-1; clone size: -; V gene: TRBV19; D gene: -; CDR3 protein: CASSNKGGVEAFF; CDR3 DNA: TGTGCCAGTAGTAATAAAGGAGGGGTCGAAGCTTTCTTT
J gene: TRBJ1-4; clone size: -; V gene: TRBV30; D gene: -; CDR3 protein: CAWSRQSNEKLFF; CDR3 DNA: TGTGCCTGGAGTAGGCAGTCTAATGAAAAACTGTTTTTT
J gene: TRBJ2-2; clone size: -; V gene: TRBV7-6; D gene: TRBD2; CDR3 protein: CASSPSPVAGGVAGELFF; CDR3 DNA: TGTGCCAGCAGCCCTTCGCCGGTAGCGGGGGGTGTCGCCGGGGAGCTGTTTTTT
J gene: TRBJ2-7; clone size: -; V gene: TRBV6-6; D gene: -; CDR3 protein: CASSPGTAYEQYF; CDR3 DNA: TGTGCCAGCAGCCCCGGGACGGCCTACGAGCAGTACTTC
J gene: TRBJ2-5; clone size: -; V gene: TRBV9; D gene: TRBD2; CDR3 protein: CASSALLADGRETQYF; CDR3 DNA: TGTGCCAGCAGCGCTCTCCTAGCGGACGGGAGAGAGACCCAGTACTTC
J gene: TRBJ1-1; clone size: -; V gene: TRBV4-1; D gene: -; CDR3 protein: CASQPTFGEAFF; CDR3 DNA: TGCGCCAGCCAACCCACTTTCGGGGAAGCTTTCTTT
J gene: TRBJ1-5; clone size: -; V gene: TRBV7-2; D gene: -; CDR3 protein: CASSPYGGPNQPQHF; CDR3 DNA: TGTGCCAGCAGCCCTTATGGGGGTCCCAATCAGCCCCAGCATTTT
J gene: TRBJ2-3; clone size: once; V gene: TRBV15; D gene: TRBD2; CDR3 protein: CATSLGGAGTDTQYF; CDR3 DNA: TGTGCCACCAGCCTCGGGGGGGCGGGGACAGATACGCAGTATTTT
J gene: TRBJ1-1; clone size: -; V gene: TRBV10-1; D gene: TRBD1; CDR3 protein: CASNRDRGLGEAFF; CDR3 DNA: TGCGCCAGCAACCGGGACAGGGGGCTAGGTGAAGCTTTCTTT
J gene: TRBJ1-3; clone size: once; V gene: TRBV10-1; D gene: TRBD1; CDR3 protein: CASSRTGNGNTIYF; CDR3 DNA: TGCGCCAGCAGTCGGACAGGGAATGGAAACACCATATATTTT
J gene: TRBJ2-1; clone size: -; V gene: TRBV5-1; D gene: TRBD2; CDR3 protein: CASSTGTSDYNEQFF; CDR3 DNA: TGCGCCAGCAGCACCGGGACTAGCGACTACAATGAGCAGTTCTTC
J gene: TRBJ2-2; clone size: -; V gene: TRBV6-5; D gene: -; CDR3 protein: CASSHRNTGELFF; CDR3 DNA: TGTGCCAGCAGCCACAGGAACACCGGGGAGCTGTTTTTT
J gene: TRBJ2-2; clone size: medium-sized; V gene: TRBV4-1; D gene: -; CDR3 protein: CASSQVDLNTGELFF; CDR3 DNA: TGCGCCAGCAGCCAAGTCGACTTGAACACCGGGGAGCTGTTTTTT
J gene: TRBJ1-6; clone size: -; V gene: TRBV11-2; D gene: TRBD1; CDR3 protein: CASSFLQGSEDSPLHF; CDR3 DNA: TGTGCCAGCAGCTTTTTACAGGGGTCGGAAGATTCACCCCTCCACTTT
J gene: TRBJ1-2; clone size: -; V gene: TRBV28; D gene: -; CDR3 protein: CASSSDSSTSGGYTF; CDR3 DNA: TGTGCCAGCAGTTCCGACAGCTCGACCTCGGGGGGCTACACCTTC
J gene: TRBJ1-6; clone size: -; V gene: TRBV6-6; D gene: -; CDR3 protein: CASTFRGGSSPLHF; CDR3 DNA: TGTGCCAGCACTTTTAGGGGGGGTAGTTCACCCCTCCACTTT
J gene: TRBJ1-1; clone size: few; V gene: TRBV18; D gene: -; CDR3 protein: CASSEKGGGTEAFF; CDR3 DNA: TGTGCCAGCTCAGAGAAGGGGGGGGGAACTGAAGCTTTCTTT
J gene: TRBJ1-1; clone size: once; V gene: TRBV7-6; D gene: -; CDR3 protein: CASSSQSYTEAFF; CDR3 DNA: TGTGCCAGCAGCTCCCAAAGTTACACTGAAGCTTTCTTT
J gene: TRBJ2-3; clone size: -; V gene: TRBV7-9; D gene: TRBD2; CDR3 protein: CASSFAGADTQYF; CDR3 DNA: TGTGCCAGCAGCTTTGCGGGAGCCGATACGCAGTATTTT
J gene: TRBJ2-7; clone size: -; V gene: TRBV7-9; D gene: -; CDR3 protein: CASSTYYEQYF; CDR3 DNA: TGTGCCAGCAGCACTTACTACGAGCAGTACTTC
J gene: TRBJ2-7; clone size: -; V gene: TRBV7-2; D gene: -; CDR3 protein: CASSLSLGSREQYF; CDR3 DNA: TGTGCCAGCAGCTTATCCTTGGGGTCGCGAGAGCAGTACTTC
J gene: TRBJ2-3; clone size: -; V gene: TRBV27; D gene: -; CDR3 protein: CASTPRTVTDTQYF; CDR3 DNA: TGTGCCAGCACCCCCCGGACCGTCACAGATACGCAGTATTTT
J gene: TRBJ1-1; clone size: once; V gene: TRBV9; D gene: -; CDR3 protein: CASSVGHLNTEAFF; CDR3 DNA: TGTGCCAGCAGCGTTGGACACCTGAACACTGAAGCTTTCTTT
J gene: TRBJ2-7; clone size: -; V gene: TRBV28; D gene: -; CDR3 protein: CASSLGAYSSYEQYF; CDR3 DNA: TGTGCCAGCAGTTTAGGTGCATACAGCTCCTACGAGCAGTACTTC